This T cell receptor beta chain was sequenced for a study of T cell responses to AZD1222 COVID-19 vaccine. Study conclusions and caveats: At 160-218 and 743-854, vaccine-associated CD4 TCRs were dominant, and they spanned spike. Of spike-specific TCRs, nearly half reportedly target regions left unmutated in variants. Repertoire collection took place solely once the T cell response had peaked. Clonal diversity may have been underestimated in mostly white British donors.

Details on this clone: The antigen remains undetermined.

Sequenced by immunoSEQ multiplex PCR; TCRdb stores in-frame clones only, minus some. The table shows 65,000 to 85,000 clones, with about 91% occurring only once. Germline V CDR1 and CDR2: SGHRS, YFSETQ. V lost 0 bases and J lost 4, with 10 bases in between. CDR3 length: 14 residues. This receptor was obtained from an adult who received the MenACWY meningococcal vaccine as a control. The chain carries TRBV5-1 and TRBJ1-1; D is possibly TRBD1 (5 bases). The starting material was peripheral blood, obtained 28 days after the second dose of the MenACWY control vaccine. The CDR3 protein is CASSLEWGSTEAFF. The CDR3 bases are TGCGCCAGCAGCTTGGAATGGGGGAGCACTGAAGCTTTCTTT.